This record covers a single T cell receptor (beta chain). This sample is part of a study of blood T cell repertoires in COVID-19. Study context: The study drew acute and convalescent COVID-19 samples from the United States, Italy and Spain. The cDNA or gDNA used as material had been derived from T cells, B-cell-depleted T cells, or PBMCs.

Deletions cut 2 bases from V and 5 bases from J, with 12 bases between. The germline V gene encodes CDR1 SGHVS and CDR2 FNYEAQ. The CDR3 loop spans 15 amino acids. Per the original data handling: Amplified reference gene primers provided the basis for estimating nucleated cell counts. Generated by immunoSEQ multiplex PCR, the TCRdb table keeps only in-frame clones and is missing some. V and J calls plus clone size are reproduced from that table; the DNA served to infer D and trimming. The sample carries 200,000 to 250,000 clones, about nine tenths recorded once. Those who participated ranged in age from roughly 18 to 90 years and resided in 20 to 25 US areas.

The origin of this receptor is a woman aged 25 to 39 with acute COVID-19. The sequenced sample consisted of PBMCs or T cells enriched from blood (not recorded which). The chain has TRBV7-6 and TRBJ1-4, with D perhaps TRBD1 (6 bases). The CDR3 is CASSLLGRGNEKLFF. The DNA for the CDR3 is TGTGCCAGCAGCTTATTGGGCAGGGGAAATGAAAAACTGTTTTTT.